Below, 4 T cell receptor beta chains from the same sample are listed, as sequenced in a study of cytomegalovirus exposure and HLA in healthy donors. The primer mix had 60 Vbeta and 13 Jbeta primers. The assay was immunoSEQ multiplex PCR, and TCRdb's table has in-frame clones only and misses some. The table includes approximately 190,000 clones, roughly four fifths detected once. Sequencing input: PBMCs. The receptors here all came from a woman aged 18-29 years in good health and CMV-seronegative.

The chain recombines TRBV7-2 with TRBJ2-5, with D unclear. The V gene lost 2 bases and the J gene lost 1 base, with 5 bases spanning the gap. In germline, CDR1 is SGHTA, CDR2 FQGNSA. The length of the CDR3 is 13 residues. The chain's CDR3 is CASSLLGQETQYF. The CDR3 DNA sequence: TGTGCCAGCAGCTTACTCGGCCAAGAGACCCAGTACTTC.

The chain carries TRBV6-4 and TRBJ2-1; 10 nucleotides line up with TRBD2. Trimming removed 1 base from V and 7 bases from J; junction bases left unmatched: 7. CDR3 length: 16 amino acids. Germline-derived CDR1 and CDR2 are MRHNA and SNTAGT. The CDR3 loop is CASSDWGSGRLNEQFF. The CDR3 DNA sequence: TGTGCCAGCAGTGACTGGGGTAGCGGGAGGTTAAATGAGCAGTTCTTC.

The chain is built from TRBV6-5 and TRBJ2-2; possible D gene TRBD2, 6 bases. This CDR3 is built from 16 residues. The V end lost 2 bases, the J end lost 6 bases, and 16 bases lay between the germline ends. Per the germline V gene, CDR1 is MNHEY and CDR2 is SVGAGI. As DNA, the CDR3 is TGTGCCAGCAGTTACGGGATCTTTAGCGGAGCCGGGGAGCTGTTTTTT. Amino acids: CASSYGIFSGAGELFF.

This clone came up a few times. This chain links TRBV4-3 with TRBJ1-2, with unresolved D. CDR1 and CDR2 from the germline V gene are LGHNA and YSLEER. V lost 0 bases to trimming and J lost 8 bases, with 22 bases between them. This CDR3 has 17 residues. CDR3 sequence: CASSQDRGQAITIGYTF. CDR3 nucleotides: TGCGCCAGCAGCCAAGATCGAGGGCAGGCTATAACTATCGGCTACACCTTC.